This T cell receptor beta chain was recovered during a study of T-cell reconstitution after alpha-beta-depleted transplantation in children. Unique molecular identifiers tagged the TCRbeta library. A single record per CDR3 protein comes from TCRdb applying MiXCR to the PCR reads. The top ten clones hold over 2% of a sample with about 230,000 distinct CDR3 sequences, more than 10% of them seen once. This clonotype showed up many times. J gave up 2 bases and V 3 bases, and 1 base lay outside the gene matches. The CDR3 is 13 residues long. The chain is built from TRBV12-3 or TRBV12-4 and TRBJ2-7, with 7 bases identical to TRBD1. Sequencing used PBMCs from the stem cell graft donor, obtained from the stem cell graft. This sequence originates from a human donor who donated a stem cell graft to a child with acute lymphoblastic leukemia. The CDR3 nucleotides are TGTGCCAGCAGTTTGACAGGGCCCTACGAGCAGTACTTC. As protein: CASSLTGPYEQYF.